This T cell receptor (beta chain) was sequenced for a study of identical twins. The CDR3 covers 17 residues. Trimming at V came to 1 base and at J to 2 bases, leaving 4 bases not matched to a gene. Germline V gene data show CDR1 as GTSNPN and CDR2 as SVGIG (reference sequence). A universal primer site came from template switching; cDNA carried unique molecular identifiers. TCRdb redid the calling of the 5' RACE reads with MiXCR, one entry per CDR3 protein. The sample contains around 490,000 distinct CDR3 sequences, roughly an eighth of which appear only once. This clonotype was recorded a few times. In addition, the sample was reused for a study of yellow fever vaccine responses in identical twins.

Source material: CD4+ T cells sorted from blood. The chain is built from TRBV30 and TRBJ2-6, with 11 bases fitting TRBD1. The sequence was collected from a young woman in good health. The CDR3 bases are TGTGCCTGGAGTGCCGGGGACAGGGGGGCTGGGGCCAACGTCCTGACTTTC. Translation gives CAWSAGDRGAGANVLTF.